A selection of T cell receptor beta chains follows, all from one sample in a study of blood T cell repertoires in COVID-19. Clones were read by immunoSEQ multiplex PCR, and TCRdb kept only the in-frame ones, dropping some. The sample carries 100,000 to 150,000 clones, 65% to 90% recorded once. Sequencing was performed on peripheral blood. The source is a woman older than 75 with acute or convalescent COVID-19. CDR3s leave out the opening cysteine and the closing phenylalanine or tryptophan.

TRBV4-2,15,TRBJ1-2,ASSQEGAPGGSYGYT
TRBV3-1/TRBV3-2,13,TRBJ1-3,ASSPAGSPGNTIY
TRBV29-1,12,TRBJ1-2,SVGDGQGTNGYT
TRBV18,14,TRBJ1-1,ASSGGQLGSVSEAF
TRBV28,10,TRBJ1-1,ASSLLGQEAF
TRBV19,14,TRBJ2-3,ASSMNSGGATDTQY
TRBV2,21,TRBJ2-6,ALSGPLPGAAGGYRSGANVLT
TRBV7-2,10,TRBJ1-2,ASSGEGYGYT
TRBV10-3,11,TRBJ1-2,AISEVRNYGYT
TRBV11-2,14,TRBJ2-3,ASSSPDRVRTDTQY
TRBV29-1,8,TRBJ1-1,SGKNTEAF
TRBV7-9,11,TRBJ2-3,ASSPFSKDTQY
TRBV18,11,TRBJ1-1,ATSADLRTEAF
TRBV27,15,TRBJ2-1,ASSFPTSGAQYNEQF
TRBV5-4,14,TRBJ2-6,ASSLTRHSGANVLT
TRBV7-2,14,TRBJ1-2,ASTFGQAGSIHGYT
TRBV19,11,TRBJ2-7,ASSYRGSYEQY
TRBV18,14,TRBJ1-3,ASSPVGTGYRNTIY
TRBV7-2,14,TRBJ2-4,ASSLAPGQRQGIQY
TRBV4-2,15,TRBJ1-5,ASSQDKWTGGFQPQH
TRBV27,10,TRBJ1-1,ASSTGGGTAF
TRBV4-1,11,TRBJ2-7,ASTPEVVYEQY
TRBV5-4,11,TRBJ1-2,ASTVDRAYGYT
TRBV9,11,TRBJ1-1,ASTPVGGREAF
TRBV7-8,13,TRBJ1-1,ASSLILQANTEAF
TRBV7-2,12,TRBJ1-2,ASSSRRADYGYT
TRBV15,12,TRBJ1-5,ATSPSKGDQPQH
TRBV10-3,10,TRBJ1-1,ATGQVNTEAF
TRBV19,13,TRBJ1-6,ASRPDRGGNSPLH
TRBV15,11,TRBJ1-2,ATSRDRVGGYT
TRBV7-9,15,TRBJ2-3,ASSILRGAVGRDTQY
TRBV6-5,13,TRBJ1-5,ASTRSGAGNQPQH
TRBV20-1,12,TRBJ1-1,SANDRGSSDEAF
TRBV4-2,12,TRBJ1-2,ASSQTGLSNGYT
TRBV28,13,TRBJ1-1,ASSWGDRLETEAF
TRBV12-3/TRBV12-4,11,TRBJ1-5,ASSLNTGQPQH
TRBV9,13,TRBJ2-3,ASGRGDGSTDTQY
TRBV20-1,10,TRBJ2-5,SASFRGETQY
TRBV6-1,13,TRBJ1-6,ASSEPYRGNSPLH
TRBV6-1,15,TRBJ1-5,ASSEAGNHRDNQPQH
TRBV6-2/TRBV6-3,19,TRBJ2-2,ASSSTGYSTIVSPNTGELF
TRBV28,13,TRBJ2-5,ASSPSGGAGETQY
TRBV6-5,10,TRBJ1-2,ASRRGGYGYT
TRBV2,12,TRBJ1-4,ASRGREFNEKLF
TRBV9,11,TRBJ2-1,ASSGGPYNEQF
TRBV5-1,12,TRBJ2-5,ASSPRQGPLTQY
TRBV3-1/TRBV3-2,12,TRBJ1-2,ASSPTTREFGYT
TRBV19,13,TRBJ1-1,ATSRPGSGAKEAF
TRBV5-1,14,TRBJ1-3,ASTNWGEEPGNTIY
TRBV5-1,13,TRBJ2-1,ASSLGYGGYNEQF
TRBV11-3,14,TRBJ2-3,ASSAGLAASTDTQY
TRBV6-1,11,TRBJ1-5,ASSEGQNQPQH